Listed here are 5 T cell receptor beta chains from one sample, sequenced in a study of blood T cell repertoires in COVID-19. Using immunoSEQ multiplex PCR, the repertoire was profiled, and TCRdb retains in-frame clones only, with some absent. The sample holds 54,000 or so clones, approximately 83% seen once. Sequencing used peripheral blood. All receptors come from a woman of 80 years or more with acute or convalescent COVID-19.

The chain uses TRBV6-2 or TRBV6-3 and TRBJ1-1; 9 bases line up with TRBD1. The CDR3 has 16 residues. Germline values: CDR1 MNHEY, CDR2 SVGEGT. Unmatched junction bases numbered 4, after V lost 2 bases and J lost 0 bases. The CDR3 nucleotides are TGTGCCAGCAGTTACCGAAGACAGGGGGTGAACACTGAAGCTTTCTTT. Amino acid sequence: CASSYRRQGVNTEAFF.

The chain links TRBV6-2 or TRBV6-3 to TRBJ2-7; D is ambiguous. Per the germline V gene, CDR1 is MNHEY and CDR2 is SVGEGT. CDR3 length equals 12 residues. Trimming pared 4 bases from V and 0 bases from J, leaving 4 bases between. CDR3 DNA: TGTGCCAGCAGTTTCTTCTCCTACGAGCAGTACTTC. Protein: CASSFFSYEQYF.

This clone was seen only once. The CDR3 reads CASSRDSTYEQYF. CDR3 nucleotides: TGTGCCAGCTCGCGGGACAGCACCTACGAGCAGTACTTC. The V call is TRBV18, the J call TRBJ2-7; D is perhaps TRBD1 (7 bases). Germline CDR1 reads KGHSH; CDR2 reads LQKENI. This CDR3 contains 13 residues. Trimming left V 6 bases short and J 2 bases short, with 11 bases between.

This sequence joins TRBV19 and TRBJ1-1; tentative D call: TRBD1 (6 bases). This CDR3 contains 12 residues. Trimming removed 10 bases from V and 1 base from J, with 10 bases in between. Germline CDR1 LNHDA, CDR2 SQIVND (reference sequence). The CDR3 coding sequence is TGTGCCACTATGACAGGGAACACTGAAGCTTTCTTT. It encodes CATMTGNTEAFF.

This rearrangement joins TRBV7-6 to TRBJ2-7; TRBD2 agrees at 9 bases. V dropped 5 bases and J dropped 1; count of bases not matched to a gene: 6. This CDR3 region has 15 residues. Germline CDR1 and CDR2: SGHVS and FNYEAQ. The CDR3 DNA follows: TGTGCCAGCAGCGTTGAGGCGGGGGGGTCCTACGAGCAGTACTTC. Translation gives CASSVEAGGSYEQYF. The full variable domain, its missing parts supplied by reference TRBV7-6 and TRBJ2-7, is GAGVSQSPRYKVTKRGQDVALRCDPISGHVSLYWYRQALGQGPEFLTYFNYEAQQDKSGLPNDRFSAERPEGSISTLTIQRTEQRDSAMYRCASSVEAGGSYEQYFGPGTRLTVT.